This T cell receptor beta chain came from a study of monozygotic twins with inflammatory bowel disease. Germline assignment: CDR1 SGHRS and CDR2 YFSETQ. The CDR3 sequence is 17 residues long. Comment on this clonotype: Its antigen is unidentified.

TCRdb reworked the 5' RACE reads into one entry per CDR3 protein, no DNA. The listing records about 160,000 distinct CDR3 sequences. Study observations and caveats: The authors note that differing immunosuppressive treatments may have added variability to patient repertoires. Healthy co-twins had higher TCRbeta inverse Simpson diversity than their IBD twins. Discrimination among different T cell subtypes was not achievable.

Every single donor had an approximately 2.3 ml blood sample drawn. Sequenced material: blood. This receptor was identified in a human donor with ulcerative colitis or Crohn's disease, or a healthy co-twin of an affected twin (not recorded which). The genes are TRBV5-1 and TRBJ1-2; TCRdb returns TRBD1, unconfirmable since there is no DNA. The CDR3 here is CASSFEGQGAGGYGYTF.